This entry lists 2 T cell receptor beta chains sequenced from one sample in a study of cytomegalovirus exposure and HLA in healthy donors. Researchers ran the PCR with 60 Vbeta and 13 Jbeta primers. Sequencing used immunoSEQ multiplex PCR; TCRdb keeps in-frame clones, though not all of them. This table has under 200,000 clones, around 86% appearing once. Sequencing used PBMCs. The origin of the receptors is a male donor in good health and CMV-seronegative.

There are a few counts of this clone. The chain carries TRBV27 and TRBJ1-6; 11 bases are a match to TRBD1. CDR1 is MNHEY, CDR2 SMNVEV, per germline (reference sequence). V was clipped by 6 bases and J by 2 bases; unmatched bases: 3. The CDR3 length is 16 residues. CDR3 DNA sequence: TGTGCCAGCAGCTGGACAGGGGGCCCCTATAATTCACCCCTCCACTTT. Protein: CASSWTGGPYNSPLHF.

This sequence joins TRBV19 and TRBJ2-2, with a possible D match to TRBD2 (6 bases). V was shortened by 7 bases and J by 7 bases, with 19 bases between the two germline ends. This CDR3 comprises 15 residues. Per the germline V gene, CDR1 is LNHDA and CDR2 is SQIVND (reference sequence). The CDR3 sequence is CASNQPGSRSGELFF. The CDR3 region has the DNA TGTGCCAGTAACCAACCCGGGAGTAGGAGCGGGGAGCTGTTTTTT. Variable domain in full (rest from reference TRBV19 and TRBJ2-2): DGGITQSPKYLFRKEGQNVTLSCEQNLNHDAMYWYRQDPGQGLRLIYYSQIVNDFQKGDIAEGYSVSREKKESFPLTVTSAQKNPTAFYLCASNQPGSRSGELFFGEGSRLTVL.